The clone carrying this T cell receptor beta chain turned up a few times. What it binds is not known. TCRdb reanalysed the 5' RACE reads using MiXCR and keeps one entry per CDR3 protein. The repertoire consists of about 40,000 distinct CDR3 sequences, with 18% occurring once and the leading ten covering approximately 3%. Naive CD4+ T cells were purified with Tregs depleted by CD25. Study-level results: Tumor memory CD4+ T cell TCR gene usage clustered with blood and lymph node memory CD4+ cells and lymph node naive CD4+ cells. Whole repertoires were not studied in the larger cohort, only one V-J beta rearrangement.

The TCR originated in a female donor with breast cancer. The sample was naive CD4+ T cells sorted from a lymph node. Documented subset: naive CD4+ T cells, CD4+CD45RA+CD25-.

The CDR3 spells CASSPGQTYSGNTIYF. The CDR3 nucleotides read TGCGCCAGCAGCCCGGGACAGACTTACTCTGGAAACACCATATATTTT. The chain links TRBV5-1 to TRBJ1-3; TRBD1 matches at 7 bases. The V gene end was trimmed by 4 bases and the J gene end by 0 bases; junction bases not matched to a gene: 7. CDR3 size: 16 residues. CDR1 and CDR2 (germline): SGHRS, YFSETQ.